The source of this T cell receptor beta chain is a study of T cell repertoires in cytomegalovirus infection. On the study more broadly: The authors used CMV epitopes that were HLA-C-restricted (recently identified) and HLA-B-restricted (well studied). A matching HLA type, together with CMV infection, was signaled by public TCR beta signatures. Study conclusions and caveats: Identification of carriers of CMV plus the relevant HLA was achieved through cumulative public TCR beta family frequency. Clonotype analysis showed dominance of the ex vivo response by HLA-C-restricted CMV-specific TCR beta clonotypes.

A few counts support this clonotype. Antigen specificity is unknown. A much larger clone differs from this one at a single base, so this may be a read error. TCRdb redid the calling of the reads with MiXCR, one entry per CDR3 protein. This table has approximately 990,000 distinct CDR3 sequences, around a third appearing once. Trimming left V 10 bases short and J 1 base short, with 10 bases between. CDR1 and CDR2 (germline): MNHNS, SASEGT. The CDR3 spans 13 residues. The sample was cultured CD8+ T cells from PBMCs, taken from culture after CMV antigen stimulation. The sequence derives from a human donor in good health (CMV status not recorded). Some clones in this sample may be carry-over from other donors' samples. The chain uses TRBV6-1 and TRBJ2-2; D uncertain. The chain's CDR3 is CANTRRNTGELFF. CDR3 nucleotide sequence: TGTGCCAACACCAGGCGGAACACCGGGGAGCTGTTTTTT.